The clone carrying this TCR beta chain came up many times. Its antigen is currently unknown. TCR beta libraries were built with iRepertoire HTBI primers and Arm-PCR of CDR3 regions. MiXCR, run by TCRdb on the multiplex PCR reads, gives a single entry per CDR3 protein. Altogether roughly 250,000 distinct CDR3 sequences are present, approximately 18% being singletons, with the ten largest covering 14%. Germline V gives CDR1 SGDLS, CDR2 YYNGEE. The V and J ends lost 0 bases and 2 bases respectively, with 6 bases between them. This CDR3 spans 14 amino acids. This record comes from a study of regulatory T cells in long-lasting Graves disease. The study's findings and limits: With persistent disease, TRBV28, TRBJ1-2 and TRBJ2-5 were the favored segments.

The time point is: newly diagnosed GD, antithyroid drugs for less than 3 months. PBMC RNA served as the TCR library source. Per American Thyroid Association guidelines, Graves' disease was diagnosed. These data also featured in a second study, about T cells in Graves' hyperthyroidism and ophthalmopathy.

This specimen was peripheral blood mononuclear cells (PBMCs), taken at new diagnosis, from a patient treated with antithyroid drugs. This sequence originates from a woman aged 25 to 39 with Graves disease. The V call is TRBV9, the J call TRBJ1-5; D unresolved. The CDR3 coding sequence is TGTGCCAGCAGCGTAGGAGAGGGCAATCAGCCCCAGCATTTT. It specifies CASSVGEGNQPQHF.